These T cell receptor beta chains were read from a single sample in a study of beta chain features in type 1 diabetes. Measured with immunoSEQ multiplex PCR; TCRdb has only the in-frame clones, and not every one. The sample includes 900,000 or so clones, about 17% seen only once; the top ten take around 0.02%. The sequencing sample was made of naive CD4+ T cells from blood. These TCRs come from a woman aged 18-35 years in good health. The CDR3 runs from the conserved cysteine through the conserved F or W. A D gene is named only where the DNA matches it firmly. The listing skips clone size in some rows; elsewhere it reads once, few, many or a size class.

D gene: .; V gene: TRBV7-9; clone size: .; J gene: TRBJ2-5; CDR3 DNA: TGTGCCAGCAGCTTAGCAGGTGGAGGGGAGACCCAGTACTTC; CDR3 protein: CASSLAGGGETQYF
D gene: TRBD2; V gene: TRBV5-1; clone size: few; J gene: TRBJ2-1; CDR3 DNA: TGCGCCAGCAGCTTTCTAGCGGGAGCCGATGAGCAGTTCTTC; CDR3 protein: CASSFLAGADEQFF
D gene: TRBD2; V gene: TRBV6-5; clone size: .; J gene: TRBJ2-7; CDR3 DNA: TGTGCCAGCAGTTTTCCCGGGCTAGCGGGGGCCTACGAGCAGTACTTC; CDR3 protein: CASSFPGLAGAYEQYF
D gene: TRBD1; V gene: TRBV28; clone size: few; J gene: TRBJ2-2; CDR3 DNA: TGTGCCAGCAGTTCGACAGGGCGCGGGGAGCTGTTTTTT; CDR3 protein: CASSSTGRGELFF
D gene: TRBD1; V gene: TRBV5-5; clone size: few; J gene: TRBJ2-1; CDR3 DNA: TGTGCCAGCAGCTGGACAGGGTTTGAGAACAATGAGCAGTTCTTC; CDR3 protein: CASSWTGFENNEQFF
D gene: TRBD2; V gene: TRBV5-1; clone size: few; J gene: TRBJ2-1; CDR3 DNA: TGCGCCAGCAGCCTGACGGGACTAGCGGAGACGAATGAGCAGTTCTTC; CDR3 protein: CASSLTGLAETNEQFF
D gene: TRBD2; V gene: TRBV18; clone size: few; J gene: TRBJ2-7; CDR3 DNA: TGTGCCAGCTCACCACTTAGGACTAGCGGTTCCTACGAGCAGTACTTC; CDR3 protein: CASSPLRTSGSYEQYF
D gene: .; V gene: TRBV19; clone size: .; J gene: TRBJ2-7; CDR3 DNA: TGTGCCAGTAGTACGCCCGGACGGAGTTACGAGCAGTACTTC; CDR3 protein: CASSTPGRSYEQYF
D gene: .; V gene: TRBV25-1; clone size: .; J gene: TRBJ2-7; CDR3 DNA: TGTGCCAGCAGTGATTTTAACGGCGAGCAGTACTTC; CDR3 protein: CASSDFNGEQYF
D gene: .; V gene: TRBV14; clone size: few; J gene: TRBJ2-1; CDR3 DNA: TGTGCCAGTAATTCAGGGGACCCCTACAATGAGCAGTTCTTC; CDR3 protein: CASNSGDPYNEQFF
D gene: .; V gene: TRBV28; clone size: .; J gene: TRBJ2-5; CDR3 DNA: TGTGCCAGCAGCCACCCGGGGGGCGGAGAGACCCAGTACTTC; CDR3 protein: CASSHPGGGETQYF
D gene: .; V gene: TRBV28; clone size: .; J gene: TRBJ2-7; CDR3 DNA: TGTGCCAGCAGTTTGGGCAGCCCCTACGAGCAGTACTTC; CDR3 protein: CASSLGSPYEQYF
D gene: TRBD2; V gene: TRBV7-9; clone size: few; J gene: TRBJ2-3; CDR3 DNA: TGTGCCAGCAGCATAACTAGCGGGAGGGGAGATACGCAGTATTTT; CDR3 protein: CASSITSGRGDTQYF
D gene: TRBD1; V gene: TRBV2; clone size: .; J gene: TRBJ1-1; CDR3 DNA: TGTGCCCCTCGGGACAGCCGCAACACTGAAGCTTTCTTT; CDR3 protein: CAPRDSRNTEAFF
D gene: TRBD1; V gene: TRBV28; clone size: .; J gene: TRBJ2-7; CDR3 DNA: TGTGCCAGCACTTCCTCCGGGACAGATGGCTACGAGCAGTACTTC; CDR3 protein: CASTSSGTDGYEQYF
D gene: .; V gene: TRBV9; clone size: .; J gene: TRBJ1-2; CDR3 DNA: TGTGCCAGCAGCGTACTCTCTAACTATGGCTACACCTTC; CDR3 protein: CASSVLSNYGYTF
D gene: TRBD1; V gene: TRBV7-2; clone size: .; J gene: TRBJ2-5; CDR3 DNA: TGTGCCAGCAGCTTACGGGTGGGGACAGGGACAATAGAGACCCAGTACTTC; CDR3 protein: CASSLRVGTGTIETQYF
D gene: TRBD1; V gene: TRBV7-9; clone size: .; J gene: TRBJ2-5; CDR3 DNA: TGTGCCAGCAGAGCCGGGACAGGAAAAGAGACCCAGTACTTC; CDR3 protein: CASRAGTGKETQYF
D gene: .; V gene: TRBV7-9; clone size: .; J gene: TRBJ2-7; CDR3 DNA: TGTGCCAGCAGCTTAGCTCACCGCCTAAGCTCCTACGAGCAGTACTTC; CDR3 protein: CASSLAHRLSSYEQYF
D gene: .; V gene: TRBV10-3; clone size: many; J gene: TRBJ2-1; CDR3 DNA: TGTGCCGCCAGAGGGATTAGCTCCTACAATGAGCAGTTCTTC; CDR3 protein: CAARGISSYNEQFF
D gene: .; V gene: TRBV20-1; clone size: few; J gene: TRBJ2-7; CDR3 DNA: TGCAGTGCTCAGAAAGGCTACGAGCAGTACTTC; CDR3 protein: CSAQKGYEQYF
D gene: .; V gene: TRBV4-2; clone size: .; J gene: TRBJ2-7; CDR3 DNA: TGTGCCAGCAGCCCCGGGGGCAACGAGCAGTACTTC; CDR3 protein: CASSPGGNEQYF
D gene: .; V gene: TRBV5-1; clone size: .; J gene: TRBJ2-1; CDR3 DNA: TGCGCCAGCAGCCCAATACAGGGTTCAGGGCAGTTCTTC; CDR3 protein: CASSPIQGSGQFF
D gene: TRBD1; V gene: TRBV7-9; clone size: .; J gene: TRBJ2-5; CDR3 DNA: TGTGCCAGCAGCCGAGGGGGCGCGGGAGAGACCCAGTACTTC; CDR3 protein: CASSRGGAGETQYF
D gene: .; V gene: TRBV7-9; clone size: few; J gene: TRBJ1-1; CDR3 DNA: TGTGCCAGCAGCTACTTCCGAGGGTCATTCGCTGAAGCTTTCTTT; CDR3 protein: CASSYFRGSFAEAFF
D gene: TRBD1; V gene: TRBV5-6; clone size: .; J gene: TRBJ1-1; CDR3 DNA: TGTGCCAGCAGCTTACGACGAGGGGGCATGGGCATCGGGAACACTGAAGCTTTCTTT; CDR3 protein: CASSLRRGGMGIGNTEAFF